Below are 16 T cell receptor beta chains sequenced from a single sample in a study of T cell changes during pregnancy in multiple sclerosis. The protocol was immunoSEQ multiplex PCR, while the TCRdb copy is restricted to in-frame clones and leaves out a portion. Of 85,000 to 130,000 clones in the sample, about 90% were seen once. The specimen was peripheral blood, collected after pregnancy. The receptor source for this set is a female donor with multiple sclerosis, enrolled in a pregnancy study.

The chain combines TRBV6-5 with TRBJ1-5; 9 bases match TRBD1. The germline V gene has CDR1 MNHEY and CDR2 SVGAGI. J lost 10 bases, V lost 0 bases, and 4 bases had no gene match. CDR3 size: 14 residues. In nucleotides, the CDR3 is TGTGCCAGCAGTTACTCGGGACAGGGTCATCCCCAGCATTTT. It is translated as CASSYSGQGHPQHF.

The CDR3 loop reads CASSEGGRTEETQYF. The CDR3, as DNA: TGTGCCAGCAGTGAAGGGGGAAGGACAGAAGAGACCCAGTACTTC. V is TRBV2 and J is TRBJ2-5; tentative D call: TRBD1 (6 bases). The CDR3 is 15 residues long. Germline V gene sequence: CDR1 SNHLY, CDR2 FYNNEI. V lost 1 base and J 3 bases, leaving 12 bases between the germline ends. The complete variable domain, with remaining parts taken from reference TRBV2 and TRBJ2-5, reads EPEVTQTPSHQVTQMGQEVILRCVPISNHLYFYWYRQILGQKVEFLVSFYNNEISEKSEIFDDQFSVERPDGSNFTLKIRSTKLEDSAMYFCASSEGGRTEETQYFGPGTRLLVL.

The CDR3 region is CASSGTGPLEQYF. CDR3 DNA sequence: TGTGCCAGCTCCGGGACAGGTCCCCTAGAGCAGTACTTC. This chain joins TRBV10-3 and TRBJ2-7; TRBD1 matches 8 bases. Trimming at V came to 10 bases and at J to 7 bases, leaving 12 bases not matched to a gene. This CDR3 has 13 amino acids. Per the germline V gene, CDR1 is ENHRY and CDR2 is SYGVKD.

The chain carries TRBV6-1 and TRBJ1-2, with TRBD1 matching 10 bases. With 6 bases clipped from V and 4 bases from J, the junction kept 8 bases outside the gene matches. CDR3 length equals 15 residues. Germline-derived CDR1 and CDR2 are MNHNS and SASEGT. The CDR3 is CASRTGTGVSYGYTF. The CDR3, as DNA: TGTGCCAGCAGAACCGGGACAGGGGTTTCCTATGGCTACACCTTC.

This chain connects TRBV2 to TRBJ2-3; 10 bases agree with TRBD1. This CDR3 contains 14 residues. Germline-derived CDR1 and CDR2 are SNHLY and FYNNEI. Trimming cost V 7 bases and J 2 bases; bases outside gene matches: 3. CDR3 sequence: CASTGQGYTDTQYF. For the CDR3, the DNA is TGTGCCAGCACGGGACAGGGGTACACAGATACGCAGTATTTT.

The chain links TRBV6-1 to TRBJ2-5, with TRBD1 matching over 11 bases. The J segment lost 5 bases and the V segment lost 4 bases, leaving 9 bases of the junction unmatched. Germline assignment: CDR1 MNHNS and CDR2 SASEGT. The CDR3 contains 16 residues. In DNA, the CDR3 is TGTGCCAGCAGTGGATCGGGACAGGGGGTCGAGGAGACCCAGTACTTC. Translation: CASSGSGQGVEETQYF.

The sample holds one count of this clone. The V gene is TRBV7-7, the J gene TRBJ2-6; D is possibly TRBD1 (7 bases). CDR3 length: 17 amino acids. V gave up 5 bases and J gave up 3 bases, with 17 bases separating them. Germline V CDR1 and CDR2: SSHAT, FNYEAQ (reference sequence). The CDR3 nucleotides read TGTGCCAGCAGCCCCCTGCAGGGGGGTAGTGGGGCCAACGTCCTGACTTTC. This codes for CASSPLQGGSGANVLTF.

CDR3 protein: CASSLGGLTFQETQYF. CDR3 DNA sequence: TGTGCCAGCAGCTTGGGGGGGCTAACATTCCAAGAGACCCAGTACTTC. The genes are TRBV7-7 and TRBJ2-5; D may be TRBD2 (7 bases). Trimming shortened V by 3 bases and J by 1 base, and 15 bases separated the two germline ends. The length of the CDR3 is 16 residues. In germline, CDR1 is SSHAT, CDR2 FNYEAQ (reference sequence).

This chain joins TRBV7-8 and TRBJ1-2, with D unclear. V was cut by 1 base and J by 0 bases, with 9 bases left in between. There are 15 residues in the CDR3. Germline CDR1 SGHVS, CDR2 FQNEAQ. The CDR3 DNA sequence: TGTGCCAGCAGCTTAGGCTGGGCCACTAACTATGGCTACACCTTC. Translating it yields CASSLGWATNYGYTF.

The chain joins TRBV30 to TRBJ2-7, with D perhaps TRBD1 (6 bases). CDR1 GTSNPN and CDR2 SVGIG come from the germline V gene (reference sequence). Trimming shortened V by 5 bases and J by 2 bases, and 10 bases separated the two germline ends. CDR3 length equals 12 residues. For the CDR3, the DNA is TGTGCCTGGCAGGGGAGCGCCTACGAGCAGTACTTC. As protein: CAWQGSAYEQYF.

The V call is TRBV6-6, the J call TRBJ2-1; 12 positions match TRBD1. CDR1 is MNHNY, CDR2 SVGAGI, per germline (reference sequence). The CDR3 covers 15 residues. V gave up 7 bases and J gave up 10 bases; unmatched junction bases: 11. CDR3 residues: CASISRDRGLGEQFF. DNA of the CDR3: TGTGCCAGCATCTCCCGGGACAGGGGGCTCGGAGAGCAGTTCTTC.

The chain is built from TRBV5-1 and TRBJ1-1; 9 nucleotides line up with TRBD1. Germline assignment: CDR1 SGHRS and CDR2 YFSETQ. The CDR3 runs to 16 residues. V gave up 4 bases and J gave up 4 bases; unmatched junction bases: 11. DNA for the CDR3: TGCGCCAGCAGCCTTACTATGACAGGGGGGGGCACTGAAGCTTTCTTT. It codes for CASSLTMTGGGTEAFF.

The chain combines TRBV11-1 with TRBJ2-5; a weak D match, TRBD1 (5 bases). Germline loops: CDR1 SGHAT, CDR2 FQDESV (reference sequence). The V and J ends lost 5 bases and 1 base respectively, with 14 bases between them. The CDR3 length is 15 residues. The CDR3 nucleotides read TGTGCCAGCAGCCTGGCTGGGGCGGCCCAAGAGACCCAGTACTTC. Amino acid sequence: CASSLAGAAQETQYF.

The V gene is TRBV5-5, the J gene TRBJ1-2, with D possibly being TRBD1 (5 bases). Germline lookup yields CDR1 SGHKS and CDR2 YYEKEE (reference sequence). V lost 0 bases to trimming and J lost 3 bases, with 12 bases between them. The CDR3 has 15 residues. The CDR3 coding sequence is TGTGCCAGCAGCTTGGCCGTACAGGAGTACTATGGCTACACCTTC. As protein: CASSLAVQEYYGYTF.

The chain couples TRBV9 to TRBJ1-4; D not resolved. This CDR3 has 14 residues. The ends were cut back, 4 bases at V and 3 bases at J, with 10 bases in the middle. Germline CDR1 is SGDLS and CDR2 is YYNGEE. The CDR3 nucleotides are TGTGCCAGCAGCCCCTTTCGGGCTAATGAAAAACTGTTTTTT. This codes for CASSPFRANEKLFF.

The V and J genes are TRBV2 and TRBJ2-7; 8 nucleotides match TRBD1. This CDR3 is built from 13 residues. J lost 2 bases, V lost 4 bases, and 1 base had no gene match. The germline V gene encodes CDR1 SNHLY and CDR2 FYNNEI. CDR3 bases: TGTGCCAGCAGTGGGGGACAGGCCTACGAGCAGTACTTC. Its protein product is CASSGGQAYEQYF.